Listed below are T cell receptor beta chains from one sample, sequenced in a study of OX40 agonist ivuxolimab in advanced cancers. Sequencing used immunoSEQ multiplex PCR; TCRdb keeps in-frame clones, though not all of them. The table records some 80,000 clones, 75% to 90% of them present only once. The sample here was CD4+ or CD8+ T cells sorted from blood, taken in a trial of the OX40 agonist ivuxolimab. The receptors were sampled from an adult with an advanced solid tumor such as melanoma, head and neck, liver or kidney cancer. The CDR3 runs from the conserved cysteine through the conserved F or W. The order of the fields is CDR3 length, J gene, V gene, CDR3 protein.

CDR3 length: 18; J gene: TRBJ1-3; V gene: TRBV13; CDR3 protein: CASSLLTGPYSSGNTIYF
CDR3 length: 13; J gene: TRBJ2-7; V gene: TRBV5-1; CDR3 protein: CASSLVTLGEQYF
CDR3 length: 16; J gene: -; V gene: TRBV6-1; CDR3 protein: CASSEFRGLLSYEQYF
CDR3 length: 14; J gene: TRBJ2-1; V gene: TRBV11-2; CDR3 protein: CASSSGRTGAEQFF
CDR3 length: 14; J gene: TRBJ2-7; V gene: TRBV11-2; CDR3 protein: CASSGWGLSYEQYF
CDR3 length: 13; J gene: TRBJ1-1; V gene: TRBV19; CDR3 protein: CASSIQVNTEAFF
CDR3 length: 14; J gene: TRBJ2-1; V gene: TRBV11-2; CDR3 protein: CASSFPQGGNEQFF
CDR3 length: 14; J gene: TRBJ2-3; V gene: TRBV14; CDR3 protein: CASSQVDYRDTQYF
CDR3 length: 13; J gene: TRBJ1-2; V gene: TRBV10-3; CDR3 protein: CAISSGQGNGYTF
CDR3 length: 16; J gene: TRBJ2-2; V gene: TRBV2; CDR3 protein: CASSRQGARNTGELFF
CDR3 length: 17; J gene: TRBJ1-2; V gene: TRBV14; CDR3 protein: CASSPTRRGPFNYGYTF
CDR3 length: 15; J gene: TRBJ1-4; V gene: TRBV5-1; CDR3 protein: CASSLGGGTNEKLFF
CDR3 length: 15; J gene: TRBJ2-1; V gene: TRBV6-5; CDR3 protein: CASSYTSRESGEQFF
CDR3 length: 17; J gene: TRBJ2-3; V gene: TRBV5-4; CDR3 protein: CASSLGLAGGRTDTQYF
CDR3 length: 14; J gene: TRBJ1-5; V gene: TRBV10-3; CDR3 protein: CAISGRGINQPQHF
CDR3 length: 18; J gene: TRBJ1-5; V gene: TRBV28; CDR3 protein: CASSPSRIAPYSNQPQHF
CDR3 length: 14; J gene: TRBJ2-2; V gene: TRBV25-1; CDR3 protein: CASSPQGSTGELFF
CDR3 length: 15; J gene: TRBJ2-2; V gene: TRBV6-1; CDR3 protein: CASIPTGANTGELFF
CDR3 length: 13; J gene: TRBJ2-5; V gene: TRBV21-1; CDR3 protein: CASSAQRKETQYF